The clone carrying this T cell receptor (beta chain) was observed a few times. The data belong to a study of blood T cell repertoires in COVID-19. Those enrolled, adults aged 18 to 89 years, came from fewer than 25 US areas. All exposed participants met a person with COVID-19 within 2 weeks before entering the study. The CDR3 contains 13 residues. The germline V gene encodes CDR1 MNHEY and CDR2 SVGAGI. Trimming removed 4 bases at V and 6 bases at J, with 10 bases between. Per the study methods: Scientists estimated how many nucleated cells there were by amplifying reference gene primers. Sequencing was performed with immunoSEQ multiplex PCR; in TCRdb, only in-frame clones are kept and a portion is missing. For V, J and clone size, that table is used; D and trimming come from the DNA. The table shows approximately 280,000 clones, with about four fifths occurring only once.

Sequenced input: PBMCs or T cells enriched from blood (not recorded which). The clonotype was recovered from a man aged 40-49 years who had been exposed to COVID-19. This chain connects TRBV6-5 to TRBJ1-5; weak D call: TRBD1 (5 bases). The CDR3 region is CASSSQGSQPQHF. The CDR3 DNA sequence: TGTGCCAGCAGTTCCCAGGGAAGTCAGCCCCAGCATTTT.